This TCR beta chain was observed in a study of CD8 T cells in Susac syndrome. The V end was cut by 4 bases, the J end by 1 base, with 10 bases between. This CDR3 spans 14 amino acids. From germline, CDR1 is SGHAT and CDR2 FQNNGV. The patients who served as multiple sclerosis controls were treatment-naive and had stable or active relapsing-remitting disease that fulfilled the revised McDonald criteria. Reverse transcription used roughly 0.5 to 1 ug RNA and random hexamers. TCRdb independently ran MiXCR on the immunoSEQ multiplex PCR reads; one entry per CDR3 protein. Here the sample spans about 300,000 distinct CDR3 sequences, over 75% being singletons.

Sequenced material: CD8+ T cells from PBMCs. The gene calls are TRBV11-2 and TRBJ1-1; a possible D gene is TRBD1 (6 bases). The sequence derives from a human donor with multiple sclerosis. The CDR3 sequence: CASSSPTGNTEAFF. Written as DNA, the CDR3 is TGTGCCAGCAGCTCTCCGACAGGGAACACTGAAGCTTTCTTT.